A selection of T cell receptor beta chains follows, all from one sample in a study of T cells after yellow fever vaccination. TCRdb independently ran MiXCR on the 5' RACE reads; one entry per CDR3 protein. The repertoire holds 150,000 to 200,000 distinct CDR3 sequences, with more than 5.5% as singletons. The sequences come from CD4+ T cells sorted from PBMCs, collected 4 to 6 days after the first yellow fever vaccination. The receptors originated from a man aged 18 to 29 who received the YFV17D yellow fever vaccine. Both conserved end residues are part of each CDR3. Each record gives: clone size, J gene, D gene, V gene, CDR3 protein, CDR3 DNA. D genes are given only for firm matches. Where a row states a size, it is once, few, many or the class of an expanded clone; other rows omit it.

clone_size: NA
j_call: TRBJ1-2
d_call: NA
v_call: TRBV7-6
cdr3_aa: CASSPSPTGYYGYTF
cdr3_nt: TGTGCCAGCAGCCCAAGCCCGACAGGATACTATGGCTACACCTTC

clone_size: many
j_call: TRBJ2-7
d_call: NA
v_call: TRBV7-2
cdr3_aa: CASSFRQLSSYEQYF
cdr3_nt: TGTGCCAGCAGCTTCCGACAGCTGAGCTCCTACGAGCAGTACTTC

clone_size: many
j_call: TRBJ2-2
d_call: NA
v_call: TRBV9
cdr3_aa: CASSEGRRNTGELFF
cdr3_nt: TGTGCCAGCAGCGAAGGGCGCCGGAACACCGGGGAGCTGTTTTTT

clone_size: many
j_call: TRBJ2-2
d_call: TRBD2
v_call: TRBV9
cdr3_aa: CASSASSGGTGELFF
cdr3_nt: TGTGCCAGCAGCGCCAGTAGCGGGGGTACCGGGGAGCTGTTTTTT

clone_size: few
j_call: TRBJ2-6
d_call: NA
v_call: TRBV29-1
cdr3_aa: CSVVKTGSGANVLTF
cdr3_nt: TGCAGCGTTGTAAAAACAGGGTCTGGGGCCAACGTCCTGACTTTC

clone_size: few
j_call: TRBJ2-1
d_call: TRBD1
v_call: TRBV5-1
cdr3_aa: CASSLAMQGADEQFF
cdr3_nt: TGCGCCAGCAGCTTGGCCATGCAGGGGGCCGATGAGCAGTTCTTC

clone_size: NA
j_call: TRBJ2-2
d_call: NA
v_call: TRBV7-6
cdr3_aa: CASSLVPGIGGELFF
cdr3_nt: TGTGCCAGCAGCTTAGTGCCAGGGATTGGCGGGGAGCTGTTTTTT

clone_size: few
j_call: TRBJ1-3
d_call: NA
v_call: TRBV9
cdr3_aa: CASSGYGSTIYF
cdr3_nt: TGTGCCAGCAGCGGTTACGGTAGCACCATATATTTT

clone_size: many
j_call: TRBJ1-1
d_call: TRBD1
v_call: TRBV12-3/TRBV12-4
cdr3_aa: CASRGQGAGAFF
cdr3_nt: TGTGCCAGCAGAGGACAGGGGGCGGGAGCTTTCTTT

clone_size: NA
j_call: TRBJ2-7
d_call: NA
v_call: TRBV27
cdr3_aa: CASSSPSGTRAYEQYF
cdr3_nt: TGTGCCAGCAGTAGTCCATCCGGGACACGCGCCTACGAGCAGTACTTC

clone_size: NA
j_call: TRBJ2-5
d_call: NA
v_call: TRBV9
cdr3_aa: CASSALGLLGETQYF
cdr3_nt: TGTGCCAGCAGCGCTTTGGGACTCCTAGGTGAGACCCAGTACTTC

clone_size: NA
j_call: TRBJ1-6
d_call: NA
v_call: TRBV6-5
cdr3_aa: CASTLSRVGKDNSPLHF
cdr3_nt: TGTGCCAGCACCCTAAGCAGGGTAGGAAAGGACAATTCACCCCTCCACTTT

clone_size: many
j_call: TRBJ1-5
d_call: NA
v_call: TRBV5-1
cdr3_aa: CASSLGVGQPQHF
cdr3_nt: TGCGCCAGCAGCTTGGGGGTGGGTCAGCCCCAGCATTTT

clone_size: many
j_call: TRBJ2-1
d_call: NA
v_call: TRBV5-1
cdr3_aa: CASSLDGNEQFF
cdr3_nt: TGCGCCAGCAGCTTGGATGGCAATGAGCAGTTCTTC

clone_size: NA
j_call: TRBJ2-2
d_call: NA
v_call: TRBV12-3/TRBV12-4
cdr3_aa: CASSLASRGELFF
cdr3_nt: TGTGCCAGCAGTTTAGCCTCCCGAGGCGAGCTGTTTTTT

clone_size: NA
j_call: TRBJ1-6
d_call: NA
v_call: TRBV3-1
cdr3_aa: CASSPSPGLSSYNSPLHF
cdr3_nt: TGTGCCAGCAGCCCCTCGCCAGGACTGAGCTCCTATAATTCACCCCTCCACTTT

clone_size: many
j_call: TRBJ1-5
d_call: NA
v_call: TRBV12-3/TRBV12-4
cdr3_aa: CASSSGNGNQPQHF
cdr3_nt: TGTGCCAGCAGTTCGGGGAACGGTAATCAGCCCCAGCATTTT

clone_size: medium-sized
j_call: TRBJ2-5
d_call: TRBD2
v_call: TRBV20-1
cdr3_aa: CSARGLAGVETQYF
cdr3_nt: TGCAGTGCTAGAGGACTAGCGGGGGTAGAGACCCAGTACTTC

clone_size: many
j_call: TRBJ1-1
d_call: NA
v_call: TRBV5-4
cdr3_aa: CASRSGQTEAFF
cdr3_nt: TGTGCCAGCAGATCCGGACAGACTGAAGCTTTCTTT

clone_size: many
j_call: TRBJ2-1
d_call: TRBD2
v_call: TRBV5-4
cdr3_aa: CASSFRAGGPDEQFF
cdr3_nt: TGTGCCAGCAGCTTCAGAGCGGGGGGGCCGGATGAGCAGTTCTTC

clone_size: many
j_call: TRBJ1-4
d_call: NA
v_call: TRBV18
cdr3_aa: CASSPSDEKLFF
cdr3_nt: TGTGCCAGCTCACCGTCGGATGAAAAACTGTTTTTT

clone_size: many
j_call: TRBJ1-6
d_call: TRBD1
v_call: TRBV4-1
cdr3_aa: CASSRDRENSPLHF
cdr3_nt: TGCGCCAGCAGCCGGGACAGGGAGAATTCACCCCTCCACTTT

clone_size: many
j_call: TRBJ1-6
d_call: NA
v_call: TRBV7-3
cdr3_aa: CASSLMGLDSPLHF
cdr3_nt: TGTGCCAGCAGCTTAATGGGGCTTGATTCACCCCTCCACTTT

clone_size: many
j_call: TRBJ2-1
d_call: NA
v_call: TRBV9
cdr3_aa: CASSVGLGGPYNEQFF
cdr3_nt: TGTGCCAGCAGCGTAGGGCTGGGGGGCCCCTACAATGAGCAGTTCTTC

clone_size: NA
j_call: TRBJ2-1
d_call: TRBD2
v_call: TRBV7-9
cdr3_aa: CASSSLGGGSSYNEQFF
cdr3_nt: TGTGCCAGCAGCTCCCTGGGGGGGGGGAGCTCCTACAATGAGCAGTTCTTC

clone_size: NA
j_call: TRBJ2-2
d_call: NA
v_call: TRBV5-1
cdr3_aa: CASSLDRNTGELFF
cdr3_nt: TGCGCCAGCAGCTTAGACAGAAACACCGGGGAGCTGTTTTTT

clone_size: few
j_call: TRBJ2-1
d_call: NA
v_call: TRBV5-1
cdr3_aa: CASTPAVGPHSSYNEQFF
cdr3_nt: TGCGCCAGCACCCCGGCAGTGGGTCCCCACAGCTCCTACAATGAGCAGTTCTTC

clone_size: many
j_call: TRBJ2-1
d_call: TRBD1
v_call: TRBV27
cdr3_aa: CASSPIRTGYNEQFF
cdr3_nt: TGTGCCAGCAGTCCGATCCGGACAGGTTACAATGAGCAGTTCTTC

clone_size: many
j_call: TRBJ2-3
d_call: NA
v_call: TRBV7-9
cdr3_aa: CASLGRGTDTQYF
cdr3_nt: TGTGCCAGCCTAGGCAGGGGCACAGATACGCAGTATTTT

clone_size: many
j_call: TRBJ2-6
d_call: NA
v_call: TRBV7-3
cdr3_aa: CASSQAKGGANVLTF
cdr3_nt: TGTGCCAGCAGCCAAGCTAAGGGGGGGGCCAACGTCCTGACTTTC

clone_size: many
j_call: TRBJ2-3
d_call: TRBD2
v_call: TRBV20-1
cdr3_aa: CSASDSGGADTQYF
cdr3_nt: TGCAGTGCTAGTGATAGCGGGGGGGCAGATACGCAGTATTTT

clone_size: many
j_call: TRBJ2-5
d_call: TRBD1
v_call: TRBV11-3
cdr3_aa: CASSLQFAGGQETQYF
cdr3_nt: TGTGCCAGCAGCTTACAATTCGCAGGGGGACAAGAGACCCAGTACTTC

clone_size: NA
j_call: TRBJ1-2
d_call: TRBD1
v_call: TRBV7-2
cdr3_aa: CASTDDRGRSSYTF
cdr3_nt: TGTGCCAGCACCGATGACAGGGGGAGATCAAGCTACACCTTC

clone_size: many
j_call: TRBJ1-6
d_call: TRBD1
v_call: TRBV28
cdr3_aa: CASGWPGQGNSPLHF
cdr3_nt: TGTGCCAGCGGCTGGCCGGGACAGGGGAATTCACCCCTCCACTTT

clone_size: many
j_call: TRBJ1-3
d_call: NA
v_call: TRBV20-1
cdr3_aa: CSAWRPLGNTIYF
cdr3_nt: TGCAGTGCTTGGCGGCCCCTCGGAAACACCATATATTTT

clone_size: many
j_call: TRBJ2-6
d_call: NA
v_call: TRBV11-3
cdr3_aa: CASSSGLPGANVLTF
cdr3_nt: TGTGCCAGCAGCTCGGGACTGCCTGGGGCCAACGTCCTGACTTTC

clone_size: many
j_call: TRBJ2-7
d_call: NA
v_call: TRBV7-2
cdr3_aa: CASSLSYEQYF
cdr3_nt: TGTGCCAGCAGCTTATCCTACGAGCAGTACTTC

clone_size: many
j_call: TRBJ1-3
d_call: NA
v_call: TRBV12-3/TRBV12-4
cdr3_aa: CASSPMGGNTIYF
cdr3_nt: TGTGCCAGCAGTCCCATGGGGGGAAACACCATATATTTT

clone_size: many
j_call: TRBJ1-4
d_call: NA
v_call: TRBV4-1
cdr3_aa: CASRQQGSNEKLFF
cdr3_nt: TGCGCCAGCAGACAACAGGGATCTAATGAAAAACTGTTTTTT

clone_size: many
j_call: TRBJ2-5
d_call: NA
v_call: TRBV7-9
cdr3_aa: CASKRVTALETQYF
cdr3_nt: TGTGCCAGTAAACGAGTGACGGCCCTGGAGACCCAGTACTTC

clone_size: many
j_call: TRBJ1-4
d_call: TRBD1
v_call: TRBV5-1
cdr3_aa: CASSKQGGDEKLFF
cdr3_nt: TGCGCCAGCAGCAAACAGGGGGGGGATGAAAAACTGTTTTTT

clone_size: many
j_call: TRBJ2-2
d_call: NA
v_call: TRBV9
cdr3_aa: CASSARTEPGELFF
cdr3_nt: TGTGCCAGCAGCGCAAGGACAGAACCCGGGGAGCTGTTTTTT

clone_size: NA
j_call: TRBJ2-2
d_call: NA
v_call: TRBV5-1
cdr3_aa: CASSSTSSLTTGELFF
cdr3_nt: TGCGCCAGCAGCTCGACTTCTTCCCTTACCACCGGGGAGCTGTTTTTT

clone_size: many
j_call: TRBJ1-1
d_call: NA
v_call: TRBV7-2
cdr3_aa: CASSRRPEAFF
cdr3_nt: TGTGCCAGCAGCCGTCGTCCGGAAGCTTTCTTT

clone_size: NA
j_call: TRBJ1-1
d_call: NA
v_call: TRBV29-1
cdr3_aa: CSVEDLRTITFF
cdr3_nt: TGCAGCGTTGAAGATTTGCGGACAATAACTTTCTTT

clone_size: many
j_call: TRBJ2-7
d_call: NA
v_call: TRBV9
cdr3_aa: CASSVGVEYEQYF
cdr3_nt: TGTGCCAGCAGCGTAGGGGTAGAATACGAGCAGTACTTC

clone_size: NA
j_call: TRBJ1-2
d_call: NA
v_call: TRBV7-2
cdr3_aa: CASSLSAFENYGYTF
cdr3_nt: TGTGCCAGCAGCTTATCTGCCTTCGAGAACTATGGCTACACCTTC

clone_size: many
j_call: TRBJ1-6
d_call: NA
v_call: TRBV7-9
cdr3_aa: CASSFLSGGPDSPLHF
cdr3_nt: TGTGCCAGCAGCTTTCTGTCAGGAGGTCCTGATTCACCCCTCCACTTT

clone_size: many
j_call: TRBJ2-3
d_call: TRBD2
v_call: TRBV5-1
cdr3_aa: CASSQASGTSSTDTQYF
cdr3_nt: TGCGCCAGCAGCCAAGCTTCCGGGACTAGCAGCACAGATACGCAGTATTTT

clone_size: many
j_call: TRBJ2-7
d_call: TRBD2
v_call: TRBV7-2
cdr3_aa: CASSLLAGGIYEQYF
cdr3_nt: TGTGCCAGCAGCTTACTAGCGGGGGGAATCTACGAGCAGTACTTC

clone_size: NA
j_call: TRBJ1-6
d_call: NA
v_call: TRBV7-2
cdr3_aa: CASSLEAPPLHF
cdr3_nt: TGTGCCAGCAGCTTAGAAGCCCCACCCCTCCACTTT

clone_size: many
j_call: TRBJ1-6
d_call: TRBD1
v_call: TRBV5-4
cdr3_aa: CASSLTGALLSPLHF
cdr3_nt: TGTGCCAGCAGCCTGACAGGGGCTCTTCTGTCACCCCTCCACTTT

clone_size: many
j_call: TRBJ2-1
d_call: NA
v_call: TRBV24-1
cdr3_aa: CATSRNDEQFF
cdr3_nt: TGTGCCACCAGCAGAAACGATGAGCAGTTCTTC

clone_size: many
j_call: TRBJ1-6
d_call: NA
v_call: TRBV5-6
cdr3_aa: CASSLGLGERNNSPLHF
cdr3_nt: TGTGCCAGCAGCTTGGGCTTGGGAGAGAGAAATAATTCACCCCTCCACTTT

clone_size: NA
j_call: TRBJ2-5
d_call: NA
v_call: TRBV2
cdr3_aa: CASSPIQETQYF
cdr3_nt: TGTGCCAGCAGTCCCATACAAGAGACCCAGTACTTC

clone_size: many
j_call: TRBJ1-1
d_call: TRBD1
v_call: TRBV4-3
cdr3_aa: CASSHLVTGDTEAFF
cdr3_nt: TGCGCCAGCAGCCACCTGGTGACAGGGGACACTGAAGCTTTCTTT

clone_size: many
j_call: TRBJ2-3
d_call: TRBD2
v_call: TRBV20-1
cdr3_aa: CSALADTSTDTQYF
cdr3_nt: TGCAGTGCCCTAGCGGACACTAGCACAGATACGCAGTATTTT

clone_size: NA
j_call: TRBJ1-1
d_call: NA
v_call: TRBV11-2
cdr3_aa: CASSVQLNTEAFF
cdr3_nt: TGTGCCAGCAGTGTGCAGCTGAACACTGAAGCTTTCTTT

clone_size: NA
j_call: TRBJ2-7
d_call: NA
v_call: TRBV7-3
cdr3_aa: CASSPGWGAGEGEQYF
cdr3_nt: TGTGCCAGCAGCCCCGGTTGGGGGGCCGGGGAAGGCGAGCAGTACTTC